This record covers a single T cell receptor beta chain. No antigen is known for it. This record comes from a study of vaccination effects on CD4 cells after COVID-19. About the study: At 16 days and at one week before vaccination, samples were given by two convalescent patients.

The data were produced by immunoSEQ multiplex PCR, yet TCRdb's version contains in-frame clones alone and is incomplete. Altogether tens of thousands of clones are present, just over 70% being singletons, with the ten largest covering under 30%. Germline trimming cut 5 bases from V and 4 bases from J; bases unmatched to any gene: 8. This CDR3 is built from 15 residues. Germline CDR1 and CDR2: SGHTA and FQGNSA. Isolation of CD4+ T cells took place after ten to eleven days of culture. Days 3 and 7 saw half the medium replaced with IL-2 medium. The TCR was taken from a human donor who had a prior SARS-CoV-2 infection. The sample was CD4+ T cells from PBMCs cultured without peptide, taken before COVID-19 vaccination. The V gene is TRBV7-2, the J gene TRBJ2-3; 8 positions match TRBD1. The DNA of the CDR3 is TGTGCCAGCAGCCCCGGACAGGGAGGCCCAGATACGCAGTATTTT. Its translation: CASSPGQGGPDTQYF.